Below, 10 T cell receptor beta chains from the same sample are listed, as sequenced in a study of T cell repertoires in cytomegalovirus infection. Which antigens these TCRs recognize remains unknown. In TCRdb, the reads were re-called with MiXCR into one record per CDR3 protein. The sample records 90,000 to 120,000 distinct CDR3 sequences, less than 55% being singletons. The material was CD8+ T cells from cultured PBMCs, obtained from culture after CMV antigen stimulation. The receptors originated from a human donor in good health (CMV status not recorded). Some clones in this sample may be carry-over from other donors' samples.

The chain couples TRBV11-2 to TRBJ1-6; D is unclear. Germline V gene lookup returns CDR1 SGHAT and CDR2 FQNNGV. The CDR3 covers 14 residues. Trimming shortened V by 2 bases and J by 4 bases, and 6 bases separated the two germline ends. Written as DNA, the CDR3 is TGTGCCAGCAGCTTATTGGGTTATAATTCACCCCTCCACTTT. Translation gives CASSLLGYNSPLHF.

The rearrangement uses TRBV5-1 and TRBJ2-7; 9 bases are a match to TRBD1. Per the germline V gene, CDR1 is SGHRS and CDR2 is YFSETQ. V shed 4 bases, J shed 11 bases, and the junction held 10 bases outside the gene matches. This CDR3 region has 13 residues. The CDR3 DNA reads TGCGCCAGCAGCGCAAGCCACCGGGACAGGGAGTACTTC. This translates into CASSASHRDREYF.

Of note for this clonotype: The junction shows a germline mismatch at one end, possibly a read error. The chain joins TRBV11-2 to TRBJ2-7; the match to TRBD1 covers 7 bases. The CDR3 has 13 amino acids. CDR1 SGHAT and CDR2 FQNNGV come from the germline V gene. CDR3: CASSLQGPYEQYF. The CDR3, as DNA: TGTGCCAGTAGCTTACAGGGGCCCTACGAGCAGTACTTC.

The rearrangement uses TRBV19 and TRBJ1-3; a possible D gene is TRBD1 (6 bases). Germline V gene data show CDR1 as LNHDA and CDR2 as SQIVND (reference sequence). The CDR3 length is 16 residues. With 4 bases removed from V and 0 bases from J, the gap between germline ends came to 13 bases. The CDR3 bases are TGTGCCAGTAGTACCACGGGACACCTCTCTGGAAACACCATATATTTT. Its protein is CASSTTGHLSGNTIYF.

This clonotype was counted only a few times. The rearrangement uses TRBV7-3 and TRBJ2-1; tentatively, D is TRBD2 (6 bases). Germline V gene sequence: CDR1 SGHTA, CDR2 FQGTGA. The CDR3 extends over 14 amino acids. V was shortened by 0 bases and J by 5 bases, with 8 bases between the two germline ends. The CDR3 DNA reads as TGTGCCAGCAGCTTAACAACGGGGGACAATGAGCAGTTCTTC. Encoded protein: CASSLTTGDNEQFF.

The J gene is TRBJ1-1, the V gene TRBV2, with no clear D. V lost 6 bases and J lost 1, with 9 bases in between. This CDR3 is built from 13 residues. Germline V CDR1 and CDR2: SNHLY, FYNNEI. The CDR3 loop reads CASREPRNTEAFF. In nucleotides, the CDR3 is TGTGCCAGCAGAGAACCCCGGAACACTGAAGCTTTCTTT.

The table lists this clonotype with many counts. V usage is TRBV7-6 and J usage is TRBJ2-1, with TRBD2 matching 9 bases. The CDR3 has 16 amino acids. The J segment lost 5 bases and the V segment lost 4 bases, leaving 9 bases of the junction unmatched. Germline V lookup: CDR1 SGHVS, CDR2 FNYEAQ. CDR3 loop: CASSSVGLAGNNEQFF. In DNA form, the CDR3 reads TGTGCCAGCAGCTCCGTCGGGCTAGCGGGGAACAATGAGCAGTTCTTC.

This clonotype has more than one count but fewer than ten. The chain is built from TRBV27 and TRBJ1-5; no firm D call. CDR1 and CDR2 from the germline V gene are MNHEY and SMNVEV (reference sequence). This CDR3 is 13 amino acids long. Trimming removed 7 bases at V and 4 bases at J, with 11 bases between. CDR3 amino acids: CASTSAGNQPQHF. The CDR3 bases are TGTGCCAGCACCTCGGCCGGGAATCAGCCCCAGCATTTT.

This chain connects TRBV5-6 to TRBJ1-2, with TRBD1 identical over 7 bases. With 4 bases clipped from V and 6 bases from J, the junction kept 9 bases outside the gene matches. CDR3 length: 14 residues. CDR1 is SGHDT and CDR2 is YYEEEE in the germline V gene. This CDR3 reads CASSMTGMENGYTF. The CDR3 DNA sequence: TGTGCCAGCAGCATGACAGGGATGGAGAATGGCTACACCTTC. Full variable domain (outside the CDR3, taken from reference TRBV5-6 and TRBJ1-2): DAGVTQSPTHLIKTRGQQVTLRCSPKSGHDTVSWYQQALGQGPQFIFQYYEEEERQRGNFPDRFSGHQFPNYSSELNVNALLLGDSALYLCASSMTGMENGYTFGSGTRLTVV.

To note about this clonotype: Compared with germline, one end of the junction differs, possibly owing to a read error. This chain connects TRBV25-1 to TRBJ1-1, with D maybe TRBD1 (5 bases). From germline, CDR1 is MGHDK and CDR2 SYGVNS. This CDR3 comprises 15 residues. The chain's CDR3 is CASSESRQLNTEAFF. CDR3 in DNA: TGTGCCAGCAGTGAATCTAGACAGCTGAACACTGAAGCTTTCTTC. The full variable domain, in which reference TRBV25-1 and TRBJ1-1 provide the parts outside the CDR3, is EADIYQTPRYLVIGTGKKITLECSQTMGHDKMYWYQQDPGMELHLIHYSYGVNSTEKGDLSSESTVSRIRTEHFPLTLESARPSHTSQYLCASSESRQLNTEAFFGQGTRLTVV.